What follows are 5 T cell receptor beta chains derived from one specimen sequenced in a study of T cell responses to AZD1222 COVID-19 vaccine. Produced via immunoSEQ multiplex PCR; TCRdb's table is partial and in-frame only. Of roughly 120,000 clones listed, about 88% are singletons. The sample was peripheral blood, taken on day 0 of AZD1222 vaccination. The receptors shown here come from an adult in good health.

The chain uses TRBV28 and TRBJ2-1; 7 bases are shared with TRBD1. V lost 3 bases, J lost 6 bases, and 8 bases stayed unmatched. Germline assignment: CDR1 MDHEN and CDR2 SYDVKM. There are 15 residues in the CDR3. The DNA of the CDR3 is TGTGCCAGCAGTTTGAGAGGGGGCATCCCCAATGAGCAGTTCTTC. Encoded protein: CASSLRGGIPNEQFF.

The CDR3 protein is CASSPGQNTEAFF. The CDR3, as DNA: TGTGCCAGCTCGCCGGGGCAGAACACTGAAGCTTTCTTT. This chain links TRBV18 with TRBJ1-1; TRBD1 might be the D (5 bases). Trimming pared 6 bases from V and 1 base from J, leaving 9 bases between. Germline lookup yields CDR1 KGHSH and CDR2 LQKENI. This CDR3 contains 13 residues.

The chain carries TRBV5-6 and TRBJ2-7, with no clear D. CDR1 and CDR2 (germline): SGHDT, YYEEEE. Trimming cost V 0 bases and J 5 bases, with 12 bases left between them. This CDR3 region has 14 residues. The CDR3 DNA reads as TGTGCCAGCAGCTTGGGACAAACTCGGAACGAGCAGTACGTC. It encodes CASSLGQTRNEQYV.

The chain has TRBV4-3 and TRBJ1-2; TRBD1 might be the D (5 bases). V was cut by 0 bases and J by 3 bases, with 8 bases left in between. The CDR3 is 14 residues long. Germline CDR1 LGHNA, CDR2 YSLEER. CDR3 DNA: TGCGCCAGCAGCCAAGATGGGACTGACTATGGCTACACCTTC. This sequence encodes CASSQDGTDYGYTF.

The rearrangement links TRBV11-3 to TRBJ2-7; D is uncertain. Between the trimmed V and J ends, which lost 0 bases and 0 bases, there was a span of 9 bases. Germline-derived CDR1 and CDR2 are SGHNT and YENEEA. This CDR3 is 15 amino acids long. The CDR3 loop is CASSLDGVSSYEQYV. As DNA, the CDR3 is TGTGCCAGCAGCTTAGATGGGGTTTCCTCCTACGAGCAGTACGTC.